One sample yielded the 16 T cell receptor beta chains listed below, sequenced in a study of OX40 agonist ivuxolimab in advanced cancers. Clones were read by immunoSEQ multiplex PCR, and TCRdb kept only the in-frame ones, dropping some. The table records approximately 100,000 clones, 90% of them present only once. Sequencing used CD4+ or CD8+ T cells sorted from blood, obtained in a trial of the OX40 agonist ivuxolimab. These receptors all come from an adult with an advanced solid tumor such as melanoma, head and neck, liver or kidney cancer.

This clone showed up just once. The V call is TRBV11-2, the J call TRBJ1-6; 8 bases line up with TRBD1. The ends lost 6 bases at V and 7 bases at J; junction bases unmatched: 14. Germline CDR1 is SGHAT and CDR2 is FQNNGV. The CDR3 is 17 amino acids. The CDR3 here is CASSPRNRGVWNSPLHF. CDR3 nucleotides: TGTGCCAGCAGTCCCCGGAACAGGGGGGTCTGGAATTCACCCCTCCACTTT.

This chain uses TRBV11-2 with TRBJ1-5; D ambiguous. V lost 0 bases, J lost 0 bases, and 6 bases lay in between. In germline, CDR1 is SGHAT, CDR2 FQNNGV. The CDR3 length is 15 residues. This CDR3 is CASSLDGYSNQPQHF. For the CDR3, the DNA is TGTGCCAGCAGCTTAGACGGTTATAGCAATCAGCCCCAGCATTTT.

This clone has more than one count but fewer than ten. The chain has TRBV15 and TRBJ2-2; no definite D call. V was pared by 1 base and J by 0 bases, with 9 bases between. The germline V gene encodes CDR1 LNHNV and CDR2 YYDKDF (reference sequence). The CDR3 runs to 16 residues. The CDR3: CATSRGGATNTGELFF. CDR3 bases: TGTGCCACCAGCAGAGGCGGCGCAACGAACACCGGGGAGCTGTTTTTT.

CDR3 coding DNA: TGTGCCAGCAGCAGGGACAGGGGCTCCTACGAGCAGTACTTC. Residues: CASSRDRGSYEQYF. The V call is TRBV11-2, the J call TRBJ2-5, with 10 bases aligning to TRBD1. The J call may be mistaken, given a closer DNA end match to TRBJ2-7. The germline gives CDR1 SGHAT, CDR2 FQNNGV. This CDR3 spans 14 amino acids.

This clone was seen once. The chain couples TRBV4-3 to TRBJ2-7; D is unclear. The germline gives CDR1 LGHNA, CDR2 YSLEER. V lost 0 bases and J lost 3, with 12 bases in between. CDR3 length equals 15 residues. CDR3 nucleotides: TGCGCCAGCAGCCAAGACTGGGCAAATGGCTACGAGCAGTACTTC. This encodes CASSQDWANGYEQYF.

This rearrangement joins TRBV19 to TRBJ2-7; 8 bases are a match to TRBD1. The CDR3 is made up of 13 amino acids. Germline trimming cut 7 bases from V and 4 bases from J; bases unmatched to any gene: 6. The germline V gene has CDR1 LNHDA and CDR2 SQIVND (reference sequence). Here the CDR3 reads CASTPDRGYEQYF. The CDR3 DNA reads TGTGCCAGTACCCCAGACAGGGGATACGAGCAGTACTTC. Together with reference TRBV19 and TRBJ2-7, the CDR3 gives the full variable domain: DGGITQSPKYLFRKEGQNVTLSCEQNLNHDAMYWYRQDPGQGLRLIYYSQIVNDFQKGDIAEGYSVSREKKESFPLTVTSAQKNPTAFYLCASTPDRGYEQYFGPGTRLTVT.

J is TRBJ1-3 and V is TRBV6-5; 11 nucleotides match TRBD1. Losses at the gene ends were 4 bases for V and 9 bases for J; bases not matched to a gene: 5. Germline CDR1 is MNHEY and CDR2 is SVGAGI. The length of the CDR3 is 14 residues. This CDR3 is CASSSGQGGSTIYF. CDR3 DNA: TGTGCCAGCAGTTCGGGACAGGGGGGCAGCACCATATATTTT.

The V call is TRBV5-1, the J call TRBJ2-1; 8 bases are a match to TRBD2. CDR1 SGHRS and CDR2 YFSETQ come from the germline V gene. The CDR3 length is 14 residues. With V trimmed by 0 bases and J by 8 bases, 4 bases remained unmatched. CDR3 coding DNA: TGCGCCAGCAGCTTGGGGCTAGCGGGCCATGAGCAGTTCTTC. Its protein is CASSLGLAGHEQFF.

V is TRBV6-5 and J is TRBJ1-3; tentative D call: TRBD1 (5 bases). Germline lookup yields CDR1 MNHEY and CDR2 SVGAGI. With 4 bases removed from V and 3 bases from J, the gap between germline ends came to 13 bases. CDR3 length equals 15 residues. The CDR3 loop is CASSSSGSVGNTIYF. The CDR3 bases are TGTGCCAGCAGTTCTTCAGGGTCGGTTGGAAACACCATATATTTT.

The chain uses TRBV20-1 and TRBJ1-2; no definite D call. V dropped 2 bases and J dropped 4 bases, with 5 bases sitting between them. The CDR3 is made up of 11 amino acids. Germline values: CDR1 DFQATT, CDR2 SNEGSKA (reference sequence). Here the CDR3 reads CSARQVYGYTF. The CDR3 coding sequence is TGCAGTGCTAGACAAGTCTATGGCTACACCTTC.

Only a few counts were recorded for this clone. The chain recombines TRBV19 with TRBJ1-2, with 7 nucleotides matching TRBD1. CDR3 length: 15 residues. The trim removed 6 bases at V and 0 bases at J, leaving 7 bases unmatched. The V gene's germline CDR1 is LNHDA and CDR2 SQIVND (reference sequence). The CDR3 DNA reads as TGTGCCAGTAGCAGACTGACAGGGACTAACTATGGCTACACCTTC. Translating gives CASSRLTGTNYGYTF.

As for this clone: Other DNA sequences from this sample encode an identical CDR3 as well. The chain links TRBV19 to TRBJ1-2; D remains ambiguous. V was trimmed by 1 base and J by 5 bases, leaving 5 bases between them. The CDR3 covers 12 residues. CDR1 is LNHDA, CDR2 SQIVND, per germline (reference sequence). In nucleotides, the CDR3 is TGTGCCAGTAGTATAGTAGGTTATGGCTACACCTTC. Residues: CASSIVGYGYTF. Looking up the rest from reference TRBV19 and TRBJ1-2 gives the full variable domain: DGGITQSPKYLFRKEGQNVTLSCEQNLNHDAMYWYRQDPGQGLRLIYYSQIVNDFQKGDIAEGYSVSREKKESFPLTVTSAQKNPTAFYLCASSIVGYGYTFGSGTRLTVV.

The table lists this clone with a few counts. The chain links TRBV18 to TRBJ1-6, with D maybe TRBD1 (5 bases). This CDR3 is 15 amino acids long. Between the trimmed V and J ends, which lost 1 base and 9 bases, there was a span of 13 bases. Germline loops: CDR1 KGHSH, CDR2 LQKENI. The CDR3 sequence is CASSPLDQGFSPLHF. The DNA of the CDR3 is TGTGCCAGCTCACCACTTGATCAGGGCTTTTCACCCCTCCACTTT.

The chain uses TRBV7-9 and TRBJ1-2; the D gene is possibly TRBD1 (5 bases). The CDR3 consists of 13 residues. Germline V gene data show CDR1 as SEHNR and CDR2 as FQNEAQ (reference sequence). The V end lost 4 bases, the J end lost 6 bases, and 12 bases lay between the germline ends. CDR3 protein: CASSSQVTNGYTF. For the CDR3, the DNA is TGTGCCAGCAGCTCACAGGTGACAAATGGCTACACCTTC.

The chain links TRBV4-3 to TRBJ1-4, with D tentatively TRBD1 (5 bases). The CDR3 runs 17 residues. The germline gives CDR1 LGHNA, CDR2 YSLEER. The V end was cut by 0 bases, the J end by 3 bases, with 14 bases between. CDR3 amino acids: CASSQDWGVSSNEKLFF. The CDR3 nucleotides are TGCGCCAGCAGCCAAGATTGGGGGGTTAGTTCTAATGAAAAACTGTTTTTT.

The chain couples TRBV6-5 to TRBJ2-3; 9 bases match TRBD2. This CDR3 region has 15 residues. Looked up from germline, CDR1 is MNHEY and CDR2 is SVGAGI. The J segment lost 2 bases and the V segment lost 5 bases, leaving 5 bases of the junction unmatched. The DNA for the CDR3 is TGTGCCAGCAGTCTGGGACTAGCTTACACAGATACGCAGTATTTT. Translated: CASSLGLAYTDTQYF.